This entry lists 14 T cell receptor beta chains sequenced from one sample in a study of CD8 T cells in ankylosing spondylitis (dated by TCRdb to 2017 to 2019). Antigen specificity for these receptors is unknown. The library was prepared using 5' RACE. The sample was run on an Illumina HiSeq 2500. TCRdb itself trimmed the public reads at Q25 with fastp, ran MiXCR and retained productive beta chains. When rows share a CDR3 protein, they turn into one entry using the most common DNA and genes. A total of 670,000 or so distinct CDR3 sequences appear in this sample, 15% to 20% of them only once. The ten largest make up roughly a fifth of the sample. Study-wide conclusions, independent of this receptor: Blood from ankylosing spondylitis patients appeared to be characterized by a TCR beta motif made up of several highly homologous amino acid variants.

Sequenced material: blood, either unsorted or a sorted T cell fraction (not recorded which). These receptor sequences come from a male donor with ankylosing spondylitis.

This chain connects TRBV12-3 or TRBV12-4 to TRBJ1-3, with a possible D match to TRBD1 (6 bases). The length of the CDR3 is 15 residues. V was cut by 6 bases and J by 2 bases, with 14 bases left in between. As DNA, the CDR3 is TGTGCCAGCAGCCTGGGGGGGGGCACTGGAAACACCATATATTTT. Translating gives CASSLGGGTGNTIYF.

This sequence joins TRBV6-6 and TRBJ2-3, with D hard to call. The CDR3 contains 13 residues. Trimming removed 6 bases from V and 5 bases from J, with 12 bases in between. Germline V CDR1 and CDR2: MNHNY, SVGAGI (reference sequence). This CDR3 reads CASSNQNVDTQYF. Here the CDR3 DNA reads TGTGCCAGCAGCAACCAAAATGTAGATACGCAGTATTTT.

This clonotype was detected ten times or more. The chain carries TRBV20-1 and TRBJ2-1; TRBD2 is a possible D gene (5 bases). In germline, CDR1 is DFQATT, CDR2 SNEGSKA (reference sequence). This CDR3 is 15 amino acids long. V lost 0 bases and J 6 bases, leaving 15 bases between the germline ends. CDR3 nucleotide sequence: TGCAGTGCTAGAGATATACTAGTAGGTACCAATGAGCAGTTCTTC. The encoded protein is CSARDILVGTNEQFF.

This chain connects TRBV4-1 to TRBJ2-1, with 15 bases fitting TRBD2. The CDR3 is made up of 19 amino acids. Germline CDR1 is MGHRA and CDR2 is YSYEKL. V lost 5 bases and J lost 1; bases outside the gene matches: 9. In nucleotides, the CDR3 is TGCGCCAGCAGCGACCCGGGACTAGCGGGGGGAGGGTCCTACAATGAGCAGTTCTTC. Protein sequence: CASSDPGLAGGGSYNEQFF.

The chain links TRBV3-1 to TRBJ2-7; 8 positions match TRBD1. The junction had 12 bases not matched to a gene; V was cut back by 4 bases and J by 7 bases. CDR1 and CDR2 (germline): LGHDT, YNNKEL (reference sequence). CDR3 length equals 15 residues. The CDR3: CASSPPGQVLWEQYF. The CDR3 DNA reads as TGTGCCAGCAGCCCACCGGGACAGGTACTCTGGGAGCAGTACTTC.

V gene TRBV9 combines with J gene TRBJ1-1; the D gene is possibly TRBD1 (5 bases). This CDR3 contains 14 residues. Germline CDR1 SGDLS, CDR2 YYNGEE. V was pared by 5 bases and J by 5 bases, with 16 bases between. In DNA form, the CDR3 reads TGTGCCAGCAGTCGCACGGTAGGGGAGACTGAAGCTTTCTTT. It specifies CASSRTVGETEAFF. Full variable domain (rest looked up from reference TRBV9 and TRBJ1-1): DSGVTQTPKHLITATGQRVTLRCSPRSGDLSVYWYQQSLDQGLQFLIQYYNGEERAKGNILERFSAQQFPDLHSELNLSSLELGDSALYFCASSRTVGETEAFFGQGTRLTVV.

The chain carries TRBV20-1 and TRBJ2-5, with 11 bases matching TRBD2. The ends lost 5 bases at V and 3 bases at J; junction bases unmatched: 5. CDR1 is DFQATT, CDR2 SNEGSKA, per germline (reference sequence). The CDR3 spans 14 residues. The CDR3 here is CSAALTSGEETQYF. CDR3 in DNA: TGCAGTGCTGCCCTGACTAGCGGGGAAGAGACCCAGTACTTC.

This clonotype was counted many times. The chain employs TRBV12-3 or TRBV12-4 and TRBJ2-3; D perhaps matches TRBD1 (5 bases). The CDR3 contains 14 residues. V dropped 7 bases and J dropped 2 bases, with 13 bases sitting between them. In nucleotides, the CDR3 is TGTGCCAGCACTCAGGGTAGGGACACAGATACGCAGTATTTT. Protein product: CASTQGRDTDTQYF.

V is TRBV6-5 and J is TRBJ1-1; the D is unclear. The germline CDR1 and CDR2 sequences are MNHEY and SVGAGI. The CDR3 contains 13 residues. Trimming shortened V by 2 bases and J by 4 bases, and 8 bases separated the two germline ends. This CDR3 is CASSYDITTEAFF. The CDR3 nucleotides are TGTGCCAGCAGTTACGACATCACCACTGAAGCTTTCTTT.

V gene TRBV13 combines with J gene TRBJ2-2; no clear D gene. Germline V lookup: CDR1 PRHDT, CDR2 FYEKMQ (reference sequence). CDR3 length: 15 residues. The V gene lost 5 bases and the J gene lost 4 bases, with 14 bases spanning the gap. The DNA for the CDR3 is TGTGCCAGCAGCCCTTCGGAGTCGGGCACCGGGGAGCTGTTTTTT. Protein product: CASSPSESGTGELFF.

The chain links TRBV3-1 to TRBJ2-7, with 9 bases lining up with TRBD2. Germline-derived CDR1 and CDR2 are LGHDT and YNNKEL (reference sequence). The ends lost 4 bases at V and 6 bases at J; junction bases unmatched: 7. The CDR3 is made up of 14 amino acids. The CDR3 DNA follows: TGTGCCAGCAGCCCCCGGGGTAGCGGGGGCGAGCAGTACTTC. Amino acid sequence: CASSPRGSGGEQYF.

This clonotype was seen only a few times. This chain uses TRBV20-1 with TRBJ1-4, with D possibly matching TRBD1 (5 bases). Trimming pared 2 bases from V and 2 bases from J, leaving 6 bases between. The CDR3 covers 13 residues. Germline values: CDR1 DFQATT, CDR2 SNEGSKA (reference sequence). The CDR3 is CSARRDTNEKLFF. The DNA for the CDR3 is TGCAGTGCTAGACGGGACACTAATGAAAAACTGTTTTTT.

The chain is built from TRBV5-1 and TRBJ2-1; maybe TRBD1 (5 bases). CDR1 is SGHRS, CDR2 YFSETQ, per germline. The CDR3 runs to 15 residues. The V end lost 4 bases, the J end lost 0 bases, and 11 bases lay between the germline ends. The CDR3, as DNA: TGCGCCAGCAGCCAGACAGACAGCTCCTACAATGAGCAGTTCTTC. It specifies CASSQTDSSYNEQFF.

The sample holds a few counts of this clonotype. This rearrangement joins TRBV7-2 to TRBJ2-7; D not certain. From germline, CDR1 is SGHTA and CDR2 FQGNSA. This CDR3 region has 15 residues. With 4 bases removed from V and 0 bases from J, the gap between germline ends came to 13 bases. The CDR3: CASSSPGRHSYEQYF. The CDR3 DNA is TGTGCCAGCAGCTCTCCCGGCCGCCACTCCTACGAGCAGTACTTC.